These 28 T cell receptor beta chains came from one sample sequenced in a study of cytomegalovirus exposure and HLA in healthy donors. PCR amplification relied on 60 Vbeta primers (plus 13 Jbeta primers). Assay: immunoSEQ multiplex PCR; the TCRdb copy retains only in-frame clones and omits some. The top ten clones hold 1.6% of a sample with approximately 150,000 clones, over 60% of them seen once. Sequencing was done on a sample of PBMCs. The receptors originated from a woman in her 30s in good health and CMV-seronegative.

The chain has TRBV10-2 and TRBJ2-1, with 8 bases identical to TRBD2. The length of the CDR3 is 16 residues. J lost 6 bases, V lost 3 bases, and 10 bases had no gene match. CDR1 and CDR2 (germline): WSHSY, SAAADI. The CDR3 coding sequence is TGCGCCAGCAGTGAAATCCGGGGGGGGGACCTCAATGAGCAGTTCTTC. It translates to CASSEIRGGDLNEQFF.

This chain joins TRBV27 and TRBJ2-2; 7 bases line up with TRBD1. The germline V gene encodes CDR1 MNHEY and CDR2 SMNVEV (reference sequence). The CDR3 is 13 residues long. The ends lost 5 bases at V and 7 bases at J; junction bases unmatched: 4. CDR3 DNA: TGTGCCAGCAGTATACAGGGGTACGGGGAGCTGTTTTTT. This gives the protein CASSIQGYGELFF.

This rearrangement joins TRBV15 to TRBJ2-5; 9 bases line up with TRBD1. J lost 4 bases, V lost 0 bases, and 3 bases had no gene match. Germline CDR1 LNHNV, CDR2 YYDKDF (reference sequence). The CDR3 loop spans 15 amino acids. The CDR3 region is CATSRDGGQGETQYF. The CDR3, as DNA: TGTGCCACCAGCAGAGATGGGGGACAGGGAGAGACCCAGTACTTC.

This clone was observed a handful of times. This sequence joins TRBV19 and TRBJ1-3; D call uncertain. The CDR3 totals 15 residues. Germline values: CDR1 LNHDA, CDR2 SQIVND (reference sequence). V was shortened by 4 bases and J by 0 bases, with 10 bases between the two germline ends. In nucleotides, the CDR3 is TGTGCCAGTAGTACCCTCCCAGGCTCTGGAAACACCATATATTTT. Its translation: CASSTLPGSGNTIYF. Variable domain in full (rest from reference TRBV19 and TRBJ1-3): DGGITQSPKYLFRKEGQNVTLSCEQNLNHDAMYWYRQDPGQGLRLIYYSQIVNDFQKGDIAEGYSVSREKKESFPLTVTSAQKNPTAFYLCASSTLPGSGNTIYFGEGSWLTVV.

V is TRBV5-1 and J is TRBJ1-1; 7 nucleotides match TRBD1. Germline V gives CDR1 SGHRS, CDR2 YFSETQ. The CDR3 extends over 16 amino acids. V lost 2 bases to trimming and J lost 0 bases; unmatched junction nucleotides: 7. This CDR3 is CASSFDQGDLNTEAFF. The CDR3 DNA is TGCGCCAGCAGCTTCGATCAGGGGGATTTGAACACTGAAGCTTTCTTT.

The chain uses TRBV7-2 and TRBJ1-1, with a possible D match to TRBD1 (5 bases). Germline-derived CDR1 and CDR2 are SGHTA and FQGNSA. The CDR3 spans 15 residues. V lost 4 bases and J lost 0, with 12 bases in between. CDR3 amino acids: CASSSVGGMNTEAFF. CDR3 sequence (DNA): TGTGCCAGCAGCTCAGTGGGGGGGATGAACACTGAAGCTTTCTTT. The full variable domain, with the rest looked up from reference TRBV7-2 and TRBJ1-1, is GAGVSQSPSNKVTEKGKDVELRCDPISGHTALYWYRQSLGQGLEFLIYFQGNSAPDKSGLPSDRFSAERTGGSVSTLTIQRTQQEDSAVYLCASSSVGGMNTEAFFGQGTRLTVV.

The chain links TRBV30 to TRBJ2-7, with D perhaps TRBD1 (7 bases). The CDR3 has 13 residues. In germline, CDR1 is GTSNPN, CDR2 SVGIG (reference sequence). Trimming stripped 3 bases from V and 7 bases from J, with 16 bases between. The CDR3 nucleotides read TGTGCCTGGAGGGACGTGCCAGGGGGGGAGCAGTACTTC. This codes for CAWRDVPGGEQYF.

This chain uses TRBV18 with TRBJ1-2; no reliable D call. V lost 6 bases, J lost 2 bases, and 10 bases lay in between. Germline values: CDR1 KGHSH, CDR2 LQKENI. The CDR3 covers 13 residues. The CDR3 loop is CASSLGSNYGYTF. In DNA form, the CDR3 reads TGTGCCAGCTCGCTAGGTTCCAACTATGGCTACACCTTC.

The J gene is TRBJ1-1, the V gene TRBV7-9; maybe TRBD1 (5 bases). Trimming stripped 4 bases from V and 4 bases from J, with 13 bases between. CDR3 length: 14 amino acids. CDR1 is SEHNR, CDR2 FQNEAQ, per germline (reference sequence). CDR3 sequence (DNA): TGTGCCAGCAGCTGGGGGGTTCACGGCACTGAAGCTTTCTTT. Residues: CASSWGVHGTEAFF.

V gene TRBV9 combines with J gene TRBJ2-7; possible D gene TRBD2, 5 bases. Germline V gene data show CDR1 as SGDLS and CDR2 as YYNGEE. Trimming removed 3 bases from V and 3 bases from J, with 19 bases in between. This CDR3 spans 16 amino acids. The CDR3 loop reads CASSGSGIGSLYEQYF. CDR3 sequence (DNA): TGTGCCAGCAGCGGGTCGGGAATAGGTTCTCTCTACGAGCAGTACTTC.

CDR3 DNA: TGTGCCAGCAGTGAAGACGGGACTAGGTTTGTTGAGCAGTTCTTC. This encodes CASSEDGTRFVEQFF. The V gene is TRBV2, the J gene TRBJ2-1; TRBD2 agrees at 8 bases. The CDR3 length is 15 residues. Germline V gene sequence: CDR1 SNHLY, CDR2 FYNNEI. V lost 1 base and J lost 9; bases outside the gene matches: 8. Full variable domain (outside the CDR3, taken from reference TRBV2 and TRBJ2-1): EPEVTQTPSHQVTQMGQEVILRCVPISNHLYFYWYRQILGQKVEFLVSFYNNEISEKSEIFDDQFSVERPDGSNFTLKIRSTKLEDSAMYFCASSEDGTRFVEQFFGPGTRLTVL.

This clone has a handful of counts. V and J are TRBV5-1 and TRBJ1-2; TRBD1 matches at 8 bases. The CDR3 sequence is 14 residues long. The V gene's germline CDR1 is SGHRS and CDR2 YFSETQ. V gave up 4 bases and J gave up 8 bases; unmatched junction bases: 10. CDR3 in DNA: TGCGCCAGCAGCACGTACGAACAGGGGGAAGGCTACACCTTC. Protein: CASSTYEQGEGYTF.

The chain carries TRBV6-5 and TRBJ2-7, with TRBD1 as a possible D gene (7 bases). Between the trimmed V and J ends, which lost 0 bases and 2 bases, there was a span of 14 bases. The germline gives CDR1 MNHEY, CDR2 SVGAGI. This CDR3 comprises 16 residues. CDR3 sequence reads: CASSYSSAGGTYEQYF. CDR3 in DNA: TGTGCCAGCAGTTACTCCTCCGCAGGGGGGACCTACGAGCAGTACTTC.

The rearrangement uses TRBV14 and TRBJ2-7; 7 positions match TRBD2. The germline V gene has CDR1 SGHDN and CDR2 FVKESK. This CDR3 is built from 14 residues. After removal of 4 bases from V and 6 bases from J, the junction contained 9 bases not matched to a gene. Here the CDR3 DNA reads TGTGCCAGCAGCCCAGGCGGGGACTATGGCGAGCAGTACTTC. Translated: CASSPGGDYGEQYF. Together with reference TRBV14 and TRBJ2-7, the CDR3 gives the full variable domain: EAGVTQFPSHSVIEKGQTVTLRCDPISGHDNLYWYRRVMGKEIKFLLHFVKESKQDESGMPNNRFLAERTGGTYSTLKVQPAELEDSGVYFCASSPGGDYGEQYFGPGTRLTVT.

The genes are TRBV6-6 and TRBJ1-1; D gene unclear. V lost 4 bases, J lost 1 base, and 13 bases lay in between. The CDR3 has 15 amino acids. Germline loops: CDR1 MNHNY, CDR2 SVGAGI (reference sequence). CDR3 in DNA: TGTGCCAGCAGTTTTCTATTTAAGAAGAACACTGAAGCTTTCTTT. This gives the protein CASSFLFKKNTEAFF.

V and J are TRBV13 and TRBJ2-7; 8 bases are shared with TRBD1. V trimming: 6 bases; J trimming: 9 bases; junction bases outside the gene matches: 10. The germline gives CDR1 PRHDT, CDR2 FYEKMQ (reference sequence). CDR3 length: 13 amino acids. For the CDR3, the DNA is TGTGCCAGCAGTCGTCTGGACAGGGTAGGGCAGTACTTC. As protein: CASSRLDRVGQYF.

This clone showed up just a few times. CDR3 region: CASSLERLSSYNEQFF. CDR3 coding DNA: TGTGCCAGCAGCTTAGAACGCCTCAGCTCCTACAATGAGCAGTTCTTC. The chain employs TRBV7-9 and TRBJ2-1, with unresolved D. V lost 1 base and J 0 bases, leaving 10 bases between the germline ends. The CDR3 has 16 amino acids. Germline CDR1 and CDR2: SEHNR and FQNEAQ (reference sequence). Based on the CDR3 plus reference TRBV7-9 and TRBJ2-1, the full variable domain is DTGVSQNPRHKITKRGQNVTFRCDPISEHNRLYWYRQTLGQGPEFLTYFQNEAQLEKSRLLSDRFSAERPKGSFSTLEIQRTEQGDSAMYLCASSLERLSSYNEQFFGPGTRLTVL.

The CDR3 loop is CAWSVPGGTTEAFF. The CDR3 DNA follows: TGTGCCTGGAGTGTACCCGGCGGGACCACTGAAGCTTTCTTT. The gene calls are TRBV30 and TRBJ1-1; TRBD1 might be the D (5 bases). Germline-derived CDR1 and CDR2 are GTSNPN and SVGIG (reference sequence). The CDR3 is made up of 14 amino acids. V dropped 0 bases and J dropped 4 bases, with 12 bases sitting between them.

DNA for the CDR3: TGTGCCAGCAGCTCCGGACAGGGATACTATACTAGCACAGATACGCAGTATTTT. Amino acid sequence: CASSSGQGYYTSTDTQYF. The chain employs TRBV7-8 and TRBJ2-3; 8 bases fit TRBD1. J gave up 0 bases and V 4 bases, and 12 bases lay outside the gene matches. Germline CDR1 is SGHVS and CDR2 is FQNEAQ. This CDR3 is 18 amino acids long.

The chain joins TRBV19 to TRBJ2-7; TRBD2 is a possible D gene (6 bases). The V and J ends lost 5 bases and 4 bases respectively, with 21 bases between them. Germline CDR1 LNHDA, CDR2 SQIVND (reference sequence). The CDR3 extends over 16 amino acids. The DNA for the CDR3 is TGTGCCAGTAGTCCGCAACCACCGGGACTGGGATACGAGCAGTACTTC. It specifies CASSPQPPGLGYEQYF.

For this clone: This sample includes further DNA sequences coding for the same CDR3. The chain joins TRBV6-6 to TRBJ1-4; 9 nucleotides align to TRBD1. Germline loops: CDR1 MNHNY, CDR2 SVGAGI (reference sequence). The CDR3 consists of 15 residues. With 0 bases clipped from V and 6 bases from J, the junction kept 2 bases outside the gene matches. In DNA, the CDR3 is TGTGCCAGCAGTTACTCGGGGACAGGGTATGAAAAACTGTTTTTT. This gives the protein CASSYSGTGYEKLFF.

The chain has TRBV9 and TRBJ2-3; 14 bases agree with TRBD2. This CDR3 comprises 18 residues. Germline CDR1 and CDR2: SGDLS and YYNGEE. The junction had 10 bases not matched to a gene; V was cut back by 4 bases and J by 3 bases. The CDR3 sequence is CASSLGLAGAGRTDTQYF. The CDR3 region has the DNA TGTGCCAGCAGCCTGGGACTAGCGGGAGCAGGTAGGACAGATACGCAGTATTTT.

This clone was picked up one time. The rearrangement uses TRBV29-1 and TRBJ2-5; possibly TRBD2 for D (5 bases). CDR1 and CDR2 (germline): SQVTM, ANQGSEA. Trimming removed 4 bases at V and 0 bases at J, with 9 bases between. The CDR3 runs 13 residues. The CDR3 nucleotides are TGCAGCGTTGGTCGGGGTTACCAAGAGACCCAGTACTTC. This encodes CSVGRGYQETQYF.

A few counts support this clone. The chain joins TRBV30 to TRBJ1-3; TRBD1 agrees at 8 bases. Germline V CDR1 and CDR2: GTSNPN, SVGIG (reference sequence). The V gene end was trimmed by 5 bases and the J gene end by 0 bases; junction bases not matched to a gene: 6. The CDR3 has 15 residues. The CDR3 DNA follows: TGTGCCTGGGACAGGACAGGGACCTCTGGAAACACCATATATTTT. This translates into CAWDRTGTSGNTIYF.

The chain is built from TRBV7-2 and TRBJ1-5; 8 bases fit TRBD1. The CDR3 runs 17 residues. The V segment lost 6 bases and the J segment 4 bases; nucleotides outside the gene matches: 14. The V gene's germline CDR1 is SGHTA and CDR2 FQGNSA. DNA for the CDR3: TGTGCCAGCAGTCACGGACAGGGCGGGTCGGTGAATCAGCCCCAGCATTTT. It codes for CASSHGQGGSVNQPQHF.

This clone came up a few times. The chain joins TRBV13 to TRBJ2-5, with a possible D match to TRBD2 (7 bases). CDR3 length: 15 residues. Germline CDR1 reads PRHDT; CDR2 reads FYEKMQ (reference sequence). The V and J ends lost 1 base and 5 bases respectively, with 14 bases between them. CDR3 sequence (DNA): TGTGCCAGCAGCTTAGTGAGCGCGGGGGCGGAGACCCAGTACTTC. Protein product: CASSLVSAGAETQYF. Using reference TRBV13 and TRBJ2-5 for the parts outside the CDR3, the full variable domain is AAGVIQSPRHLIKEKRETATLKCYPIPRHDTVYWYQQGPGQDPQFLISFYEKMQSDKGSIPDRFSAQQFSDYHSELNMSSLELGDSALYFCASSLVSAGAETQYFGPGTRLLVL.

This clone was seen only a few times. The rearrangement joins TRBV11-3 to TRBJ2-2; 10 bases line up with TRBD2. V lost 0 bases to trimming and J lost 6 bases; unmatched junction nucleotides: 7. The CDR3 is made up of 17 amino acids. The germline V gene encodes CDR1 SGHNT and CDR2 YENEEA. The CDR3 DNA reads as TGTGCCAGCAGCTTAGATTCCAGCGGGAGGGCCCCCGGGGAGCTGTTTTTT. Translating gives CASSLDSSGRAPGELFF.

V usage is TRBV5-1 and J usage is TRBJ1-2, with no clear D. CDR3 length: 12 residues. The V end was cut by 0 bases, the J end by 5 bases, with 5 bases between. CDR1 and CDR2 from the germline V gene are SGHRS and YFSETQ. Here the CDR3 reads CASSLGAYGYTF. CDR3 nucleotides: TGCGCCAGCAGCTTGGGGGCATATGGCTACACCTTC.